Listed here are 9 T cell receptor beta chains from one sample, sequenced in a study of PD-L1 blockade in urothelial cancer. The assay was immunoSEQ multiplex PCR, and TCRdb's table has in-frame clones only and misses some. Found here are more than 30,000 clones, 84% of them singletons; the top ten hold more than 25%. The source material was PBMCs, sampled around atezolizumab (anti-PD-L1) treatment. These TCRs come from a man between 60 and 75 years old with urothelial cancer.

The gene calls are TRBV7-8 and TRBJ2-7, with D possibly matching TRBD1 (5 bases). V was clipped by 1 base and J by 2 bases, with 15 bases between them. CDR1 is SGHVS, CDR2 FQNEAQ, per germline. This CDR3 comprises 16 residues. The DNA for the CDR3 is TGTGCCAGCAGCTTAGTACGGGCAGGGTTGCCCTACGAGCAGTACTTC. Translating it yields CASSLVRAGLPYEQYF.

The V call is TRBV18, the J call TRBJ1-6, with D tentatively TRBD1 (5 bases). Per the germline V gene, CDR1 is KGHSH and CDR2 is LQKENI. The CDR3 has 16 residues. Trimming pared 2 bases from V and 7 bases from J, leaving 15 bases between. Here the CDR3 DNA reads TGTGCCAGCTCACCATCAGTCCAGGGCCTAAATTCACCCCTCCACTTT. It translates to CASSPSVQGLNSPLHF. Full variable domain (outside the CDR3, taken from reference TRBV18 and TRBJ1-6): NAGVMQNPRHLVRRRGQEARLRCSPMKGHSHVYWYRQLPEEGLKFMVYLQKENIIDESGMPKERFSAEFPKEGPSILRIQQVVRGDSAAYFCASSPSVQGLNSPLHFGNGTRLTVT.

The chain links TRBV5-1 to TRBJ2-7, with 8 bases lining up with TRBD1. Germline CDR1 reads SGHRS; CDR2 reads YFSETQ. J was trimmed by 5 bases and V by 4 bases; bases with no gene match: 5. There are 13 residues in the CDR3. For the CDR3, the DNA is TGCGCCAGCAGCATGGGACAGGTCAACGAGCAGTACTTC. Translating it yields CASSMGQVNEQYF.

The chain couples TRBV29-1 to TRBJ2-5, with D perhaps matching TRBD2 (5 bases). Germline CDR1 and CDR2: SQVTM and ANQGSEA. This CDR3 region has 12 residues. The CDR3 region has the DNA TGCAGTGGGAGCCCGGACCAAGAGACCCAGTACTTC. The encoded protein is CSGSPDQETQYF.

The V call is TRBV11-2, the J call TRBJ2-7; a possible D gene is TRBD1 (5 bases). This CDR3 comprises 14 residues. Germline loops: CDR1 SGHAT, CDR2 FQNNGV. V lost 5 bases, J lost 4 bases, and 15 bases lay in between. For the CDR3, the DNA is TGTGCCAGCAGCACTGGACAAGGGGCATACGAGCAGTACTTC. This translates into CASSTGQGAYEQYF.

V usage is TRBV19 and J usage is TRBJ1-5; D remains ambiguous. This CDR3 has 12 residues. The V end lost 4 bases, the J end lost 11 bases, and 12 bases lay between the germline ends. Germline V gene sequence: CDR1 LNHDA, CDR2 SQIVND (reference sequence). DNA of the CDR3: TGTGCCAGTAGTACGTACATGATGACCCAGCATTTT. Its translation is CASSTYMMTQHF.

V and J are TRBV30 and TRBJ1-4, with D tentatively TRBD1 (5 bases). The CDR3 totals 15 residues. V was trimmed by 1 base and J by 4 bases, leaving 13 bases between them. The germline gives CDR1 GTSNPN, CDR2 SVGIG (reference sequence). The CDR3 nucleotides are TGTGCCTGGAGTGCAAGACAGATACTTAATGAAAAACTGTTTTTT. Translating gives CAWSARQILNEKLFF.

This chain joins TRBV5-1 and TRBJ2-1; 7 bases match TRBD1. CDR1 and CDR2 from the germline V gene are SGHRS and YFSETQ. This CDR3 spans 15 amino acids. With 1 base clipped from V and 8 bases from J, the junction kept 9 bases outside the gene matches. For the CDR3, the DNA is TGCGCCAGCAGCTTGAACCCGCCAGACAGGGATGAGCAGTTCTTC. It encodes CASSLNPPDRDEQFF.

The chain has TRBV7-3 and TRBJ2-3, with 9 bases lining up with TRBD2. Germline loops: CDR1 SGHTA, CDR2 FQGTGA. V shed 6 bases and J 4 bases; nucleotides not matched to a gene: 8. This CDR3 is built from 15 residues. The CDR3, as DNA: TGTGCCAGCAGTTATAGCGGGGGCCCCGCAGATACGCAGTATTTT. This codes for CASSYSGGPADTQYF. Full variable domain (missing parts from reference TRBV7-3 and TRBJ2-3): GAGVSQTPSNKVTEKGKYVELRCDPISGHTALYWYRQSLGQGPEFLIYFQGTGAADDSGLPNDRFFAVRPEGSVSTLKIQRTERGDSAVYLCASSYSGGPADTQYFGPGTRLTVL.